This T cell receptor beta chain was profiled in a study of shared clonotypes between healthy human individuals. Study-wide findings and caveats: Non-shared clonotypes showed lower generation probabilities than clonotypes common to all four donors. Sorted-subset samples were not fully sequenced, rarefaction indicated. Few donors restricted represented genetic and exposure-history diversity.

Authors' data handling: Junction-only sequences produced by ImmunoSEQ had no quality scores, so filtering differed. The method was immunoSEQ multiplex PCR; TCRdb's version includes in-frame clones alone and lacks a portion of them. The V and J calls and clone size come from that table; D and trimming were worked out from the DNA. The repertoire holds around 2,000,000 clones, about 95% seen once, with more than 0.1% in the top ten. Notes on this clone: Antigen unknown.

The CDR3 length is 13 residues. Trimming stripped 4 bases from V and 1 base from J, with 7 bases between. Germline CDR1 is LGHNA and CDR2 is YSLEER. The TCR was taken from a man aged 18 to 30 in good health. Material: naive CD4+ T cells sorted from blood. Regarding subset: CD45RA+ positively selected. The chain carries TRBV4-3 and TRBJ2-5, with a tentative D call TRBD1 (5 bases). The CDR3 region is CASSRDSQETQYF. The CDR3 DNA sequence: TGCGCCAGCAGCCGCGACAGCCAAGAGACCCAGTACTTC.